Listed here are 10 T cell receptor beta chains from one sample, sequenced in a study of blood T cells in healthy people across ages. A second about 6 to 12 cycle PCR used barcoded and J-beta primers. TCRdb re-called the 5' RACE reads through MiXCR, storing one row per CDR3 protein. The table lists nearly 1 million distinct CDR3 sequences, just over 50% of them singletons. The source material was blood. These receptor sequences come from a woman between 55 and 75 years old in good health.

The chain employs TRBV4-1 and TRBJ2-3, with D possibly being TRBD2 (5 bases). V was pared by 1 base and J by 1 base, with 15 bases between. CDR1 is MGHRA, CDR2 YSYEKL, per germline. This CDR3 spans 17 amino acids. In nucleotides, the CDR3 is TGCGCCAGCAGCCAAGGTCCGTTGCGGGTACGCACAGATACGCAGTATTTT. It specifies CASSQGPLRVRTDTQYF.

The chain carries TRBV20-1 and TRBJ2-1, with 15 bases lining up with TRBD2. CDR3 length: 18 amino acids. Germline trimming cut 6 bases from V and 4 bases from J; bases unmatched to any gene: 13. Germline CDR1 and CDR2: DFQATT and SNEGSKA (reference sequence). The CDR3 spells CSAALGTSGRSLYNEQFF. CDR3 nucleotides: TGCAGTGCCGCCCTGGGGACTAGCGGGAGGTCGTTATACAATGAGCAGTTCTTC.

The chain couples TRBV20-1 to TRBJ2-4; possibly TRBD1 or TRBD2 for D (5 bases each). Germline CDR1 is DFQATT and CDR2 is SNEGSKA (reference sequence). The length of the CDR3 is 18 residues. The V and J ends lost 2 bases and 0 bases respectively, with 20 bases between them. CDR3 region: CSARFYLGTSRAKNIQYF. The CDR3 region has the DNA TGCAGTGCTAGATTTTACCTCGGGACCTCCAGAGCCAAAAACATTCAGTACTTC.

The chain carries TRBV5-1 and TRBJ2-7; 9 positions agree with TRBD1. Trimming took 3 bases from V and 3 from J; bases not matched to a gene: 4. Germline values: CDR1 SGHRS, CDR2 YFSETQ. The CDR3 runs 14 residues. CDR3 coding DNA: TGCGCCAGCAGCTGGGGACAGGGAGTCTACGAGCAGTACTTC. Its translation: CASSWGQGVYEQYF.

V and J are TRBV6-2 or TRBV6-3 and TRBJ2-3, with TRBD2 matching over 8 bases. In germline, CDR1 is MNHEY, CDR2 SVGEGT. V trimming: 4 bases; J trimming: 5 bases; junction bases outside the gene matches: 14. The CDR3 contains 17 residues. In nucleotides, the CDR3 is TGTGCCAGCAGTTTACTCGTGGTCGGAGCGGGAGAAGATACGCAGTATTTT. The encoded protein is CASSLLVVGAGEDTQYF.

CDR3 coding DNA: TGCAGTGCTAGAGATCTCGGGCAGCCCCAGCATTTT. Translated: CSARDLGQPQHF. The chain uses TRBV20-1 and TRBJ1-5; D gene ambiguous. V was clipped by 0 bases and J by 7 bases, with 7 bases between them. CDR1 is DFQATT and CDR2 is SNEGSKA in the germline V gene (reference sequence). The CDR3 is made up of 12 amino acids.

This rearrangement joins TRBV7-2 to TRBJ1-4, with 8 bases lining up with TRBD1. V shed 5 bases and J 7 bases; nucleotides not matched to a gene: 12. Germline CDR1 and CDR2: SGHTA and FQGNSA. The CDR3 has 16 residues. This CDR3 is CASSALVQGAGEKLFF. CDR3 in DNA: TGTGCCAGCAGCGCACTCGTCCAGGGGGCGGGTGAAAAACTGTTTTTT. Supplemented by reference TRBV7-2 and TRBJ1-4, the full variable domain reads GAGVSQSPSNKVTEKGKDVELRCDPISGHTALYWYRQSLGQGLEFLIYFQGNSAPDKSGLPSDRFSAERTGGSVSTLTIQRTQQEDSAVYLCASSALVQGAGEKLFFGSGTQLSVL.

CDR3 DNA: TGTGCCAGTCGAGCGGGAAGGAACACCGGGGAGCTGTTTTTT. Translating it yields CASRAGRNTGELFF. The genes are TRBV6-5 and TRBJ2-2; 7 bases line up with TRBD2. The CDR3 runs 14 residues. V dropped 9 bases and J dropped 1; count of bases not matched to a gene: 5. The germline gives CDR1 MNHEY, CDR2 SVGAGI.

Only a few counts were recorded for this clonotype. This CDR3 is CASSLEQGLVETQYF. CDR3 DNA: TGTGCCAGCAGCTTAGAGCAGGGACTTGTGGAGACCCAGTACTTC. The chain couples TRBV7-7 to TRBJ2-5, with a possible D match to TRBD2 (6 bases). The V and J ends lost 1 base and 5 bases respectively, with 14 bases between them. Germline V gene data show CDR1 as SSHAT and CDR2 as FNYEAQ (reference sequence). The length of the CDR3 is 15 residues. The full variable domain, in which reference TRBV7-7 and TRBJ2-5 provide the parts outside the CDR3, is GAGVSQSPRYKVTKRGQDVTLRCDPISSHATLYWYQQALGQGPEFLTYFNYEAQPDKSGLPSDRFSAERPEGSISTLTIQRTEQRDSAMYRCASSLEQGLVETQYFGPGTRLLVL.

Here the CDR3 reads CASSPTGVGGYTF. The CDR3 DNA reads TGTGCCAGCAGCCCGACAGGGGTCGGAGGCTACACCTTC. The chain has TRBV14 and TRBJ1-2, with 8 nucleotides matching TRBD1. V was pared by 4 bases and J by 8 bases, with 6 bases of the junction left unmatched. This CDR3 contains 13 residues. Germline lookup yields CDR1 SGHDN and CDR2 FVKESK.